This TCR beta chain was recovered during a study of cytomegalovirus exposure and HLA in healthy donors (dated by TCRdb to about 2017). Notes on the research overall: According to an earlier analysis of a few hundred of the donors, 150 million to 200 million T cells yielded 90 million to 130 million unique TCR beta sequences and around 280 Gb of sequence data. About 300 gigabases of sequencing data and roughly 90 million unique TCR sequences were included in an early release covering about 700 HLA-typed donors. Among the roughly 390 genotyped donors, approximately 82% belonged to the genetic ancestry cluster associated with self-reported Caucasian donors. The study aimed to test whether signatures of past pathogen exposure could be identified by cataloging public T cell receptors. The study used immunosequencing to profile the T cell repertoires of under 700 subjects and linked those repertoires to cytomegalovirus serostatus. Besides the first cohort of 666 subjects, a separate validation cohort made up of around 120 different subjects was used. The study combined high-throughput TCR immunosequencing, statistical association of individual TCRs with disease status, and machine learning to predict cytomegalovirus infection status. A later analysis re-examined previously published TCR beta repertoires from about 670 donors and added high-resolution HLA genotyping to investigate patterns of TCR occurrence. The later analysis used no new phenotypic data to find candidate immune exposures, relying instead on TCR beta sequences and their occurrence across donors. To decide whether each TCR beta V gene segment behaved as functional or pseudogenic, an earlier analysis of 587 of the donors relied on high-throughput TCR beta sequencing. Alongside the repertoire data, information on donor age, sex, ethnicity and CMV serostatus was compiled. In a later genetic analysis, genome-wide SNP genotypes for about three fifths of the 666 donors were used, and that subset was treated as a discovery cohort. All discovery cohort repertoires had been generated on a single sequencing platform. HLA typing included class I and class II loci at four-digit resolution. The number of donors typed differed by locus, with roughly 629-640 for A, B, C, DRB1 and DQB1, more than 500 for DQA1, 606 for DPA1, and under 490 for DPB1. Because of strong linkage in the cohort, five DR-DQ haplotypes were treated as single units for association and clustering. On average, 235,054 unique TCR beta nucleotide sequences were sequenced per donor among several hundred genotyped donors of the cohort, with about 19% of those sequences being non-productive.

In total, 500 to 700 healthy bone marrow donors made up the cohort. At the time of sampling, every cohort member was nominally healthy, though immune exposures that went unrecorded were likely present. The donor was CMV seronegative and belonged to the group of approximately 320 seronegative cohort members. A peripheral blood sample was provided by each donor, and peripheral blood mononuclear cells were used for TCR beta sequencing. The Qiagen DNeasy Blood Extraction Kit was used to extract genomic DNA from the blood cell samples. For this clone: This receptor's antigen is unknown. It has no much larger one-base neighbor in the sample; base qualities were not kept.

Libraries were built with the immunoSEQ multiplex PCR assay. For the multiplex PCR, a mixture combining 60 forward primers for TCR Vbeta segments and 13 reverse primers for TCR Jbeta segments was used. The CDR3 region of rearranged TCR beta genes was amplified from genomic DNA by a multiplex PCR assay. The Illumina HiSeq System was used to sequence the amplified TCR beta libraries as 87-base-pair reads. The study's own analysis went as follows. A later analysis counted 65 million to 90 million unique TCR beta chains across the 600 to 850 repertoires, and 10 million to 12 million of these chains were shared by at least two donors. To remove PCR and sequencing errors, raw reads were error-corrected and collapsed into unique sequences using a nearest-neighbor algorithm that merged closely related sequences. CDR3 sequences were aligned to IMGT reference sequences to assign V, D and J gene segments. For a sequence to be retained, a match of at least six nucleotides was required to both a V gene segment and a J gene segment. A rearrangement was called productive if the CDR3 had no stop codons and remained in frame with V and J, and every other rearrangement was called non-productive. CDR3 was defined according to IMGT convention as the region running from the second conserved V-encoded cysteine to the conserved J-encoded phenylalanine. Sequences without an unambiguous match to a single V gene segment were excluded from the earlier analysis of about 600 of the donors. An earlier analysis of several hundred of the donors classified V segments as functional when productive rearrangements were above 56.7% and as segregating when the standard deviation between donors was above 5%. A statistical classification framework was built to diagnose cytomegalovirus status from the catalog of TCR beta chain sequences. A later analysis assigned V and J genes by comparing TCR nucleotide sequences with IMGT/GENE-DB human TR gene sequences. The TCRdist pipeline was used in a later analysis to assign CDR3 sequences and most-parsimonious VDJ recombination scenarios. In a later analysis, every TCR beta chain was defined by the combination of its CDR3 amino acid sequence and its V-gene family, and reads without a unique V-gene family were dropped. To address suspected cross-contamination and a sequencing artifact, a later analysis removed some 620 highly shared, low-generation-probability nucleotide sequences. In a later analysis, a clonal expansion index for each public chain was calculated from normalized within-repertoire ranks of inferred template counts. A later analysis computed generation probabilities with a VDJ recombination model fitted to out-of-frame rearrangements, and checked the results against IGoR. Hypergeometric tests were used in a later analysis to score TCR-TCR, TCR-HLA and TCR-CMV co-occurrence, with a repertoire-size bias correction applied to the TCR pairs. A later analysis estimated false discovery rates by permuting HLA or CMV assignments 20 times. In a later analysis, co-occurring TCRs were grouped using DBSCAN, and TCRdist sequence similarity was added for clustering within HLA-allele-positive subsets. Repertoires with fewer than 30,000 or more than 120,000 public chains, plus five repertoires with anomalous nucleotide sharing, were excluded from co-occurrence clustering. Held by TCRdb, this immuneACCESS table contains in-frame sequences only and omits some clones. Under half of the omission traces to an unresolved V gene where checked; the cause of the rest is unknown. The D gene and trimming were derived from the DNA, and the V and J assignments and clone size from that table. This sample lists roughly 250,000 clones; over 70% were detected once. Clones ranked in the top ten supply less than 0.4% of the sample.

Results and caveats for the whole study, not just this receptor: According to a later analysis, parvovirus B19, influenza, CMV and Epstein-Barr virus appeared linked to several top co-occurrence clusters. A cluster of highly shared sequence variants was judged likely to represent a technical artifact of the sequencing pipeline. Over 15 rarely observed V segments, including chromosome 9 orphons, were excluded from the earlier analysis of several hundred of the donors because counts were too low. CMV serostatus was the only immune exposure information available for the cohort. In this cohort, only TCR beta chains were sequenced, and detectable features were limited by the absence of alpha or paired-chain data. A few of the identified cytomegalovirus-associated TCR beta chains were confirmed in vitro to be specific for cytomegalovirus antigens. Most TCR sequences were observed very rarely across donors, whereas some public TCRs were present in many individuals. The authors suggested that the approach could potentially be generalized to other disease states and immunological phenotypes. Compared with equally common non-associated chains, HLA-associated TCR beta chains in a later analysis were more clonally expanded and had lower generation probabilities. Because HLA typing was missing for some donors at each locus, association tests included only the typed subset. Correlated functional status among segregating V segments might be attributable to linkage disequilibrium, but an unknown experimental factor could not be ruled out. Specific HLA alleles were associated with over 15,000 TCR beta sequences at a false discovery rate of 0.05 in a later analysis. In an earlier analysis of 500 to 650 of the donors, most TCR beta V segments appeared in productive rearrangements about 90% or about 30% of the time, broadly matching IMGT annotations. The presence/absence analyses assumed that sequencing depth was roughly uniform across donors, and that assumption may not be true. An association between a missense DCLRE1C variant and V-gene and J-gene trimming of TCR beta chains was found in a later genetic analysis and replicated in an independent cohort. A further reported finding was that TCR beta sequences accurately predicted the HLA-A and HLA-B alleles for most subjects in the first cohort. When HLA alleles, especially DR and DQ, strongly co-occurred, TCR associations were difficult to assign to individual alleles. Cytomegalovirus status was reported to be diagnosed by the classifier with high specificity and sensitivity in both the original and validation cohorts. Most CMV-associated TCR beta chains appeared to be HLA-restricted in a later analysis, and the HLA associations seemed to be driven largely by CMV exposure. The study listed approximately 160 TCR beta chains as associated with cytomegalovirus. In a later genetic analysis, fewer N-insertions in productive TCRs were reported among donors in an Asian-associated ancestry cluster than the approximately 710-donor mean. According to a later analysis, TCR association rates differed among HLA loci, with DRB1 alleles showing the most associated TCRs and HLA-C alleles showing the fewest.

This clonotype was sampled from a girl aged 2 to 9 in good health and CMV-seronegative. Sequencing was done on a sample of PBMCs.

The DNA sequence is TGTGCCTGGAGTGATGGATGGATCGGACAGGGCGTATCGGATGGCTACACCTTC. It specifies CAWSDGWIGQGVSDGYTF. The sequence joins TRBV30 to TRBJ1-2; 8 central bases correspond to TRBD1. Reading the germline V gene (reference sequence) gives CDR1 GTSNPN and CDR2 SVGIG. The CDR3 contains 18 residues, cysteine and phenylalanine counted. Only the CDR3 DNA stays, 54 bases, in frame from base 1. Relative to germline, V is missing 1 base and J is missing 6 bases, with 19 bases of the junction outside any gene match.